This T cell receptor beta chain was obtained from a study of T-cell memory formation after mild COVID-19 (dated by TCRdb to the early 2020s). A note on the overall study: TCR sequence clusters from the two donors were found to be largely donor specific. In a couple of donors, T-cell clones that expanded and contracted after mild COVID-19 were tracked by sequencing TCRalpha and TCRbeta repertoires over time. The cohort was made up of two young adult volunteers, one female and one male, who were previously healthy. The investigation overall reported the following: Balanced CD4/CD8 phenotypes were observed for clones contracting from day 15 to 85, whereas a bias towards CD4+ was observed for a second wave of clones expanding from day 15 to 37. Some responding clones were detected in pre-infection memory, suggesting pre-existing cross-reactive memory T cells joined the SARS-CoV-2 response. Contracting CD4+ clones turned up mainly in the CM and EM memory subsets, whereas EMRA was where CD8+ clones were enriched. SARS-CoV-2 specificity of the second-wave clones peaking on day 37 was not confirmed. The study included only a couple of mild cases, and larger cohorts that include severe cases with pre-infection samples were judged to be necessary.

Concerning this clonotype itself: The antigen it binds to is not known. Per-base quality was not reported, and no clone a single base away is much larger than it.

PBMCs were isolated by Ficoll-Paque density gradient centrifugation. Instrument on record: Illumina NovaSeq 6000. TCRalpha and TCRbeta cDNA libraries were constructed by 5'RACE with constant-segment primers, with sample barcodes and unique molecular identifiers being introduced. RNA was extracted from every sample with Trizol reagent. Library amplification was performed in two PCR steps, and a second sample barcode and Illumina TruSeq adapters were introduced in the second step. Libraries were sequenced on an Illumina NovaSeq with 2 x 150 bp paired-end reads. The original pipeline was this. With migec v1.2.7, reads were demultiplexed and then collapsed into UMI-guided consensus sequences. Using mixcr v2.1.11, UMI consensuses were aligned to TRA and TRB V and J templates and then assembled into clonotypes. A clonotype was counted as expanded or contracted only when both edgeR and NoisET called the clonotype significant, with the noise models trained on biological replicates. For edgeR calls, a false discovery rate-adjusted p below 0.01 and a log2 fold-change threshold of 1 were applied. As an exploratory analysis of dynamics, PCA with hierarchical clustering was applied to max-normalized trajectories of the 1000 most abundant clonotypes. Separately sequenced CD4+ and CD8+ repertoires were used to assign a CD4 or CD8 phenotype to each responding clone. TCRdb passed the public sequencing reads through fastp at Q25 and MiXCR, retaining productive beta sequences. Identical CDR3 protein sequences are pooled into one entry, listed with their most common genes and DNA. TCRdb assigned the V and J calls; the authors' analysis was not used. This sample lists under 200,000 distinct CDR3 sequences; around a third were detected once. The top ten clonotypes cover more than 10% of the sample.

The sample taken for sequencing was PBMCs or a T cell subset sorted from them (not recorded which). This TCR came from an adult woman who had mild COVID-19 (a few samples of this study predate the infection). The sample titles of this study are shuffled in the database, so cell type and time point are left out; the donor was told from shared clones.

CDR3 region: CASSLILGTREKLFF. The nucleotide sequence reads TGTGCCAGCAGCTTAATTTTGGGGACCCGGGAAAAACTGTTTTTT. The chain uses TRBV7-6 and TRBJ1-4; the D gene is possibly TRBD1, with 5 bases matching. There are 15 amino acids in the CDR3, from cysteine to phenylalanine inclusive. The read is trimmed to its CDR3 DNA, 45 bases read in frame from base 1. As encoded in the germline V gene, CDR1 is SGHVS while CDR2 is FNYEAQ. Between the V and J ends, shortened by 2 bases and 8 bases respectively, the junction contains 15 bases. Full variable domain (CDR3 extended with the reference TRBV7-6 and TRBJ1-4 proteins): GAGVSQSPRYKVTKRGQDVALRCDPISGHVSLYWYRQALGQGPEFLTYFNYEAQQDKSGLPNDRFSAERPEGSISTLTIQRTEQRDSAMYRCASSLILGTREKLFFGSGTQLSVL.